This T cell receptor (beta chain) derives from a study of shared clonotypes between healthy human individuals. Regarding this clone: Antigen: not known.

Findings and caveats of the study: Clonotype sharing across a few donors was observed for 4.5% to 6.5% of naive CD4 clonotypes.

TCRdb's table, derived via immunoSEQ multiplex PCR, lists solely in-frame clones and lacks some. The sample lists 600,000 to 750,000 clones, 55% to 80% seen once, with over 1.5% in the top ten. Between the trimmed V and J ends, which lost 6 bases and 4 bases, there was a span of 14 bases. The CDR3 is 14 residues long. Germline values: CDR1 WNHNN, CDR2 SYGVQD (reference sequence). This clonotype was obtained from a woman in her thirties in good health. The source material was memory CD4+ T cells sorted from blood. Subset given: CD45RA-negative fraction. The chain has TRBV10-1 and TRBJ2-3, with D possibly matching TRBD1 (6 bases). CDR3 sequence (DNA): TGCGCCAGCAGAGGAGGCAGGGGTCCAGATACGCAGTATTTT. This sequence encodes CASRGGRGPDTQYF.